This paragraph reports one T cell receptor beta chain. The target antigen is unknown. V dropped 4 bases and J dropped 4 bases, with 9 bases sitting between them. CDR1 is SGHAT and CDR2 is FQNNGV in the germline V gene. The CDR3 has 13 residues. Assay: immunoSEQ multiplex PCR; the TCRdb copy retains only in-frame clones and omits some. The sample includes 200,000 or so clones, 85% to 95% of them seen just once. This record comes from a study of T cell responses to AZD1222 COVID-19 vaccine. Study outcomes and limitations: In a largely white British group with more females than males, clonal diversity was possibly underestimated. Epitopes outside B.1.351 and B.1.1.7 mutated regions reportedly drew nearly half of spike TCRs. Increases in Spike-specific TCR breadth and depth were seen after two AZD1222 doses. Of the AZD1222 recipients, only 5 or 6 were seropositive at baseline.

The chain combines TRBV11-2 with TRBJ2-3; weak D call: TRBD2 (5 bases). The source of this sequence is an adult in good health. The material sequenced was peripheral blood, taken on day 0 of MenACWY control vaccination. The CDR3 DNA reads as TGTGCCAGCAGCTCCGGGGTCCCAGATACGCAGTATTTT. Its protein product is CASSSGVPDTQYF. Supplemented by reference TRBV11-2 and TRBJ2-3, the full variable domain reads EAGVAQSPRYKIIEKRQSVAFWCNPISGHATLYWYQQILGQGPKLLIQFQNNGVVDDSQLPKDRFSAERLKGVDSTLKIQPAKLEDSAVYLCASSSGVPDTQYFGPGTRLTVL.